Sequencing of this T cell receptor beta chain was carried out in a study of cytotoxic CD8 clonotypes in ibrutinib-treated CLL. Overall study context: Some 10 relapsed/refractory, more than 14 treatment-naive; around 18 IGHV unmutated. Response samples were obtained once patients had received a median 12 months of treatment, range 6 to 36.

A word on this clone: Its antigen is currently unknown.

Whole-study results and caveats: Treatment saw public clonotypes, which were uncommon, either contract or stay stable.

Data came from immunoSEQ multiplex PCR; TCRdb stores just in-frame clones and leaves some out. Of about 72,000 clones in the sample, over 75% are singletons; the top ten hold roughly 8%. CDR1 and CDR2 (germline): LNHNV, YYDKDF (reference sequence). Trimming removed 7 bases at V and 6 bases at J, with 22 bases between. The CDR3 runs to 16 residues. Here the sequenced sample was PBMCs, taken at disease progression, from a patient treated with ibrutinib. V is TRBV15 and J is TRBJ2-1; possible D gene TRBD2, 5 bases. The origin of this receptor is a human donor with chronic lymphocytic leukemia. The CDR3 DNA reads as TGTGCCACCACACCCGAACGACTGAGCGGTGGCAATGAGCAGTTCTTC. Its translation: CATTPERLSGGNEQFF.